The rows below give T cell receptor beta chains drawn from one sample of a study of T-cell reconstitution after alpha-beta-depleted transplantation in children. Each CDR3 protein gets one entry after TCRdb re-called the PCR reads with MiXCR. The table has about 580,000 distinct CDR3 sequences, more than 20% seen once. The sequencing here drew on PBMCs, mostly from graft donor cells, taken 360 days after TCRalphabeta/CD19-depleted stem cell transplant. These receptors all come from a boy younger than two who had a stem cell transplant for acute myeloid leukemia, so the T cells may come from the graft donor. CDR3s include the opening cysteine and the closing phenylalanine or tryptophan. Fields, in order: V gene, CDR3 length, D gene, J gene, clone size, CDR3 DNA, CDR3 protein. The D gene is left open where the match is weak. Rows give clone size only sometimes, using once, few, many, or a class for an expanded clone.

TRBV7-8,16,TRBD1,TRBJ2-2,many,TGTGCCAGCAGCCCAACAGGGGGCCCGAACACCGGGGAGCTGTTTTTT,CASSPTGGPNTGELFF
TRBV9,14,TRBD1,TRBJ2-7,few,TGTGCCAGCAGCCCGGCGACAGGGATCTACGAGCAGTACTTC,CASSPATGIYEQYF
TRBV28,15,.,TRBJ1-4,many,TGTGCCAGCAGTACGACAGGTCCTCTTAATGAAAAACTGTTTTTT,CASSTTGPLNEKLFF
TRBV11-1,16,TRBD1,TRBJ2-7,.,TGTGCCAGCAGCTTAATTCGAACAGGGGAAACCTACGAGCAGTACTTC,CASSLIRTGETYEQYF
TRBV10-3,14,.,TRBJ2-1,few,TGTGCCATCAGTGATAGGGACGGGGTCAAAAAGCAGTTCTTC,CAISDRDGVKKQFF
TRBV4-1,14,.,TRBJ2-1,few,TGCGCCAGCAGCCAAGATGTGGGATACAATGAGCAGTTCTTC,CASSQDVGYNEQFF
TRBV19,14,.,TRBJ2-3,.,TGTGCCAGTAGTATGGTGGGGGAAATAGATACGCAGTATTTT,CASSMVGEIDTQYF
TRBV6-1,15,.,TRBJ1-6,.,TGTGCCAGCAGTCCTAACGTCCAGGCGTATTCACCCCTCCACTTT,CASSPNVQAYSPLHF
TRBV20-1,12,.,TRBJ2-4,.,TGCAGTGCTAGAGATGTGGGAAACATTCAGTACTTC,CSARDVGNIQYF
TRBV7-3,15,TRBD1,TRBJ2-1,.,TGTGCCAGCAGCGCAGACAGGGTCTCTTACAATGAGCAGTTCTTC,CASSADRVSYNEQFF
TRBV29-1,16,TRBD1,TRBJ2-5,few,TGCAGCGTTGAAGGCCGGGACAGGGGGTACCAAGAGACCCAGTACTTC,CSVEGRDRGYQETQYF
TRBV10-3,10,.,TRBJ2-7,.,TGTGCCGCGCTGGGGGACGAGCAGTACTTC,CAALGDEQYF
TRBV6-5,14,.,TRBJ1-1,many,TGTGCCAGCAATCAGGGTTGGGGGAACACTGAAGCTTTCTTT,CASNQGWGNTEAFF
TRBV7-9,14,.,TRBJ2-7,.,TGTGCCAGCAGCTTAGAAGTCGAGGACTACGAGCAGTACTTC,CASSLEVEDYEQYF
TRBV20-1,15,TRBD1,TRBJ1-2,.,TGCAGTGCTAGACCGCCGGGACAGGGTTGGCATGGCTACACCTTC,CSARPPGQGWHGYTF
TRBV12-3/TRBV12-4,19,TRBD1,TRBJ2-6,.,TGTGCCAGCAGTCTCAGACTCGGGACAGGGGACTCTGGGGCCAACGTCCTGACTTTC,CASSLRLGTGDSGANVLTF
TRBV20-1,14,TRBD1,TRBJ2-7,many,TGCAGTGCTAGAGGGGACAGGAGCTCCTACGAGCAGTACTTC,CSARGDRSSYEQYF
TRBV6-5,16,TRBD1,TRBJ2-7,.,TGTGCCAGCAGTTTCCCCGGGACAGAAAAGCCCTACGAGCAGTACTTC,CASSFPGTEKPYEQYF
TRBV13,16,.,TRBJ2-1,few,TGTGCCAGCAGCTTTCGTCCGGGGAGCTCCTACAATGAGCAGTTCTTC,CASSFRPGSSYNEQFF
TRBV12-3/TRBV12-4,15,TRBD2,TRBJ2-7,many,TGTGCCAGCAAAATCAACGGGGGGTTCACCTACGAGCAGTACTTC,CASKINGGFTYEQYF
TRBV20-1,15,.,TRBJ2-1,.,TGCAGTGCTAGACCGACTTCCCAAACTAATTATGAGCAGTTCTTC,CSARPTSQTNYEQFF
TRBV6-1,16,TRBD2,TRBJ2-2,.,TGTGCCAGCAGTAGCTTAGCTAGCGGGCAGGCCGGGGAGCTGTTTTTT,CASSSLASGQAGELFF
TRBV7-2,14,.,TRBJ2-7,.,TGTGCCAGCAGCTTAGAAGGCCTGACCTACGAGCAGTACTTC,CASSLEGLTYEQYF
TRBV10-3,18,TRBD2,TRBJ2-7,many,TGTGCCATCAGTGTAGCCCCCGAAGGAGCGGGGGGCCAATACGAGCAGTACTTC,CAISVAPEGAGGQYEQYF
TRBV12-3/TRBV12-4,13,.,TRBJ2-2,many,TGTGCCAGCAGTTCCTCTAGCGCCGGGGAGCTGTTTTTT,CASSSSSAGELFF
TRBV20-1,15,TRBD2,TRBJ2-1,many,TGCAGTGCTAACCCAGCGGGGGGTCCCTACAATGAGCAGTTCTTC,CSANPAGGPYNEQFF
TRBV20-1,13,TRBD1,TRBJ1-4,few,TGCAGTGCCCACGACAGGGTCGGAGAAAAACTGTTTTTT,CSAHDRVGEKLFF
TRBV12-3/TRBV12-4,13,.,TRBJ2-3,.,TGTGCCAGCAGCCAGTCCCTTATAGATACGCAGTATTTT,CASSQSLIDTQYF
TRBV2,15,.,TRBJ2-3,.,TGTGCCAGCAGTGCCCTCGTACGTGGCACAGATACGCAGTATTTT,CASSALVRGTDTQYF
TRBV4-3,16,.,TRBJ2-2,.,TGCGCCAGCAGCCAGGACGATCCTTTGAACACCGGGGAGCTGTTTTTT,CASSQDDPLNTGELFF
TRBV7-9,14,.,TRBJ2-3,.,TGTGCCGGGAGGACAGGCCCCGTCACAGATACGCAGTATTTT,CAGRTGPVTDTQYF
TRBV6-1,17,TRBD1,TRBJ2-1,.,TGTGCCAGCAGCATGGGACAGGGTCGGCAGTTTCACAATGAGCAGTTCTTC,CASSMGQGRQFHNEQFF
TRBV4-3,16,TRBD1,TRBJ1-1,.,TGCGCCAGCAGCCAAGGACAGGGTCTCATGAACACTGAAGCTTTCTTT,CASSQGQGLMNTEAFF
TRBV6-1,14,TRBD1,TRBJ1-2,.,TGTGCCAGCAGTGGTGCCTTCAGGGGGCATGGCTACACCTTC,CASSGAFRGHGYTF
TRBV20-1,13,.,TRBJ2-5,few,TGCAGTGCTCCCCGTGCGCGGAGGGAGACCCAGTACTTC,CSAPRARRETQYF
TRBV6-5,14,TRBD1,TRBJ1-2,.,TGTGCCAGCAGTTACCGACAGGGGCCCTATGGCTACACCTTC,CASSYRQGPYGYTF
TRBV28,15,.,TRBJ2-1,many,TGTGCCAGCAGCTCCCCCGGGTCCTCTTACAATGAGCAGTTCTTC,CASSSPGSSYNEQFF
TRBV4-1,17,TRBD1,TRBJ2-1,many,TGCGCCAGCAGCCAAGATTCGAGACAGGGCTCCTACAATGAGCAGTTCTTC,CASSQDSRQGSYNEQFF
TRBV29-1,15,.,TRBJ1-3,few,TGCAGCGTTGAACGGCGGCAGAACTCTGGAAACACCATATATTTT,CSVERRQNSGNTIYF
TRBV6-1,16,.,TRBJ1-5,many,TGTGCCAGCAGTGAAGCGCTCCTGGGCCCCAATCAGCCCCAGCATTTT,CASSEALLGPNQPQHF
TRBV12-3/TRBV12-4,13,.,TRBJ1-1,few,TGTGCCAGCAGCCCCTACAGGAACACTGAAGCTTTCTTT,CASSPYRNTEAFF
TRBV20-1,14,.,TRBJ2-3,few,TGCAGTGCTAGCCCGGGGCTAAACACAGATACGCAGTATTTT,CSASPGLNTDTQYF
TRBV12-3/TRBV12-4,16,TRBD2,TRBJ2-5,.,TGTGCCAGCTCCTTTATCGACGGGTCGGGGGGAGAGACCCAGTACTTC,CASSFIDGSGGETQYF
TRBV5-4,19,TRBD1,TRBJ2-6,.,TGTGCCAGCAGCTCCTTCCCCGGGACAGTGAGCTCTGGGGCCAACGTCCTGACTTTC,CASSSFPGTVSSGANVLTF
TRBV5-1,16,.,TRBJ1-1,.,TGCGCCAGCAGCTTGGCACAGGGTCGGGCGAACACTGAAGCTTTCTTT,CASSLAQGRANTEAFF
TRBV27,15,TRBD2,TRBJ2-2,many,TGTGCCAGCACACTAGCGGACCCGAACACCGGGGAGCTGTTTTTT,CASTLADPNTGELFF
TRBV29-1,11,.,TRBJ2-2,.,TGCAGCGTTCACATCACCGGGGAGCTGTTTTTT,CSVHITGELFF
TRBV20-1,14,.,TRBJ1-2,.,TGCAGTGCTAGTGGAGGGAAGGGTGACTATGGCTACACCTTC,CSASGGKGDYGYTF